Each of the 28 T cell receptor beta chains below was sequenced from the same sample in a study of vaccination effects on CD4 cells after COVID-19. In the ViraFEST assay, antigen-specific CD4+ clonotypes were identified by expansion after peptide-pool stimulation. Scientists isolated CD4+ T cells after an approximately 10-day culture period ended. Each vaccine recipient was nucleocapsid antibody negative and had no prior SARS-CoV-2 infection. For these TCRs, the target antigens are not known. Assay: immunoSEQ multiplex PCR; the TCRdb copy retains only in-frame clones and omits some. The table shows about 65,000 clones, with 65% to 85% occurring only once. This sample comprised CD4+ T cells from PBMCs cultured with HCoV-NL63 spike peptides, obtained before COVID-19 vaccination. The receptors come from a human donor who received a COVID-19 vaccine.

The chain recombines TRBV6-6 with TRBJ2-3; D is unresolved. Trimming took 2 bases from V and 4 from J, leaving 7 bases between them. The length of the CDR3 is 13 residues. From germline, CDR1 is MNHNY and CDR2 SVGAGI (reference sequence). CDR3: CASSYRFADTQYF. CDR3 in DNA: TGTGCCAGCAGTTACAGGTTCGCAGATACGCAGTATTTT.

The chain carries TRBV7-2 and TRBJ2-5; D call uncertain. The V end lost 10 bases, the J end lost 0 bases, and 15 bases lay between the germline ends. The CDR3 sequence is 14 residues long. Germline V gives CDR1 SGHTA, CDR2 FQGNSA. The CDR3 reads CAIRNWDYQETQYF. In DNA, the CDR3 is TGTGCCATAAGAAACTGGGATTACCAAGAGACCCAGTACTTC.

The chain combines TRBV7-8 with TRBJ2-2, with unresolved D. Per germline, CDR1 SGHVS and CDR2 FQNEAQ. The CDR3 extends over 14 amino acids. Trimming shortened V by 2 bases and J by 2 bases, and 6 bases separated the two germline ends. Here the CDR3 reads CASSLSPNTGELFF. Written as DNA, the CDR3 is TGTGCCAGCAGCTTAAGCCCCAACACCGGGGAGCTGTTTTTT.

The CDR3 DNA sequence: TGTGCCAGCAGGAACACTGAAGCTTTCTTT. Its translation: CASRNTEAFF. The rearrangement uses TRBV2 and TRBJ1-1; D gene ambiguous. This CDR3 spans 10 amino acids. CDR1 SNHLY and CDR2 FYNNEI come from the germline V gene. V gave up 6 bases and J gave up 1 base, with 0 bases separating them.

V and J are TRBV2 and TRBJ2-2; 7 bases are a match to TRBD1. CDR3 length: 15 amino acids. Trimming took 4 bases from V and 6 from J; bases not matched to a gene: 8. From germline, CDR1 is SNHLY and CDR2 FYNNEI. The CDR3 coding sequence is TGTGCCAGCAGTGCCTTGACAGGGCCCGCCGGGGAGCTGTTTTTT. Its protein is CASSALTGPAGELFF.

The rearrangement links TRBV14 to TRBJ2-7; D possibly corresponds to TRBD1 (5 bases). Trimming stripped 1 base from V and 8 bases from J, with 15 bases between. There are 14 residues in the CDR3. Germline values: CDR1 SGHDN, CDR2 FVKESK. The CDR3 DNA follows: TGTGCCAGCAGCCAAGCAGGGTCGACGGGTAAGCAGTACGTC. Its translation is CASSQAGSTGKQYV.

The chain is built from TRBV29-1 and TRBJ2-5; 15 bases fit TRBD2. From germline, CDR1 is SQVTM and CDR2 ANQGSEA. The V gene end was trimmed by 8 bases and the J gene end by 2 bases; junction bases not matched to a gene: 6. The CDR3 spans 15 residues. CDR3 protein: CSSRTSGGEQETQYF. CDR3 nucleotides: TGCAGCTCCCGGACTAGCGGGGGGGAACAAGAGACCCAGTACTTC.

The rearrangement joins TRBV5-6 to TRBJ1-4; possibly TRBD1 for D (5 bases). V lost 1 base and J 7 bases, leaving 11 bases between the germline ends. The CDR3 covers 14 residues. The germline CDR1 and CDR2 sequences are SGHDT and YYEEEE. The CDR3, as DNA: TGTGCCAGCAGCTTGCCAGGGACCGGTGAAAAACTGTTTTTT. Protein: CASSLPGTGEKLFF.

This chain uses TRBV10-3 with TRBJ1-2; a weak D match, TRBD1 (6 bases). The V end was cut by 4 bases, the J end by 4 bases, with 10 bases between. The CDR3 loop spans 13 amino acids. The germline CDR1 and CDR2 sequences are ENHRY and SYGVKD. The CDR3 sequence: CAISGDISYGYTF. CDR3 sequence (DNA): TGTGCCATCAGTGGGGACATCTCCTATGGCTACACCTTC.

The genes are TRBV3-1 (or the pseudogene TRBV3-2) and TRBJ2-5; 9 bases agree with TRBD2. This CDR3 contains 16 residues. The V and J ends lost 4 bases and 4 bases, in that order; junction bases with no gene match: 10. The germline V gene encodes CDR1 LGHDT and CDR2 YNNKEL (reference sequence). The CDR3 bases are TGTGCCAGCAGCCGCTTTCGCGGGGGGGATGGAGAGACCCAGTACTTC. Protein product: CASSRFRGGDGETQYF.

The V gene is TRBV6-5, the J gene TRBJ1-1, with 7 bases identical to TRBD1. After removal of 5 bases from V and 4 bases from J, the junction contained 7 bases not matched to a gene. This CDR3 has 14 residues. Germline CDR1 and CDR2: MNHEY and SVGAGI. CDR3 in amino acids: CASSRNRGRTEAFF. DNA of the CDR3: TGTGCCAGCAGTCGCAACAGGGGTCGCACTGAAGCTTTCTTT.

V gene TRBV3-1 (or the pseudogene TRBV3-2) combines with J gene TRBJ1-2; possibly TRBD1 for D (5 bases). V lost 0 bases and J lost 7, with 9 bases in between. The CDR3 consists of 13 residues. Germline values: CDR1 LGHDT, CDR2 YNNKEL (reference sequence). In DNA form, the CDR3 reads TGTGCCAGCAGCCAAGATGGGGCCTCTGGCTACACCTTC. It specifies CASSQDGASGYTF.

The chain has TRBV7-3 and TRBJ1-6; D gene uncertain. The CDR3 is 15 residues long. In germline, CDR1 is SGHTA, CDR2 FQGTGA. Trimming pared 1 base from V and 6 bases from J, leaving 10 bases between. In nucleotides, the CDR3 is TGTGCCAGCAGCTTAATGGACGCCAGTAATTCACCCCTCCACTTT. Amino acid sequence: CASSLMDASNSPLHF.

This clone has a handful of counts. The chain uses TRBV15 and TRBJ1-2, with 7 nucleotides matching TRBD1. The trim removed 1 base at V and 6 bases at J, leaving 8 bases unmatched. The germline V gene has CDR1 LNHNV and CDR2 YYDKDF (reference sequence). The length of the CDR3 is 15 residues. The CDR3: CATSRATARGNGYTF. CDR3 bases: TGTGCCACCAGCAGAGCCACGGCCAGGGGGAATGGCTACACCTTC. Variable domain in full (rest from reference TRBV15 and TRBJ1-2): DAMVIQNPRYQVTQFGKPVTLSCSQTLNHNVMYWYQQKSSQAPKLLFHYYDKDFNNEADTPDNFQSRRPNTSFCFLDIRSPGLGDTAMYLCATSRATARGNGYTFGSGTRLTVV.

The chain joins TRBV24-1 to TRBJ2-3, with 11 bases fitting TRBD2. Germline CDR1 and CDR2: KGHDR and SFDVKD. The junction had 5 bases not matched to a gene; V was cut back by 6 bases and J by 7 bases. The CDR3 has 14 residues. The DNA for the CDR3 is TGTGCCACCAGTAATAGCGGGGGGGCTAATACGCAGTATTTT. It yields the protein CATSNSGGANTQYF.

This clone was recorded once. The rearrangement joins TRBV5-6 to TRBJ1-1; D unresolved. This CDR3 is 15 amino acids long. Trimming stripped 1 base from V and 2 bases from J, with 12 bases between. The germline V gene encodes CDR1 SGHDT and CDR2 YYEEEE. The CDR3: CASSLLRRENTEAFF. CDR3 sequence (DNA): TGTGCCAGCAGCTTGTTACGACGAGAAAACACTGAAGCTTTCTTT.

The chain combines TRBV18 with TRBJ2-1; no definite D call. The V and J ends lost 10 bases and 1 base respectively, with 20 bases between them. Germline lookup yields CDR1 KGHSH and CDR2 LQKENI. This CDR3 has 16 amino acids. In nucleotides, the CDR3 is TGTGCCACCACACGTTACGGTGAGCCTTCCTACAATGAGCAGTTCTTC. Translated, it gives CATTRYGEPSYNEQFF.

The chain combines TRBV15 with TRBJ1-2; tentatively, D is TRBD1 (5 bases). This CDR3 spans 16 amino acids. Trimming removed 0 bases from V and 3 bases from J, with 14 bases in between. Germline CDR1 LNHNV, CDR2 YYDKDF (reference sequence). The CDR3 region has the DNA TGTGCCACCAGCAGAGATCGGCACCGAGGGGACTATGGCTACACCTTC. Amino acids: CATSRDRHRGDYGYTF.

There are a few counts of this clone. This sequence joins TRBV5-4 and TRBJ1-6; TRBD1 agrees at 8 bases. The CDR3 is 15 residues long. Germline trimming cut 5 bases from V and 6 bases from J; bases unmatched to any gene: 7. The germline gives CDR1 SGHNT, CDR2 YYREEE (reference sequence). The CDR3 spells CASRSAGGVNSPLHF. CDR3 nucleotide sequence: TGTGCCAGCAGGAGCGCAGGGGGCGTTAATTCACCCCTCCACTTT.

This clone came up once. V and J are TRBV3-1 (or the pseudogene TRBV3-2) and TRBJ2-3; 11 bases match TRBD2. The CDR3 is 17 amino acids. The trim removed 0 bases at V and 5 bases at J, leaving 7 bases unmatched. CDR1 is LGHDT, CDR2 YNNKEL, per germline (reference sequence). The CDR3 here is CASSQDIAGGPKDTQYF. In nucleotides, the CDR3 is TGTGCCAGCAGCCAAGACATAGCGGGGGGGCCGAAAGATACGCAGTATTTT.

The J gene is TRBJ2-2, the V gene TRBV7-2, with D perhaps TRBD2 (5 bases). The length of the CDR3 is 13 residues. Germline CDR1 is SGHTA and CDR2 is FQGNSA. The V end lost 4 bases, the J end lost 7 bases, and 10 bases lay between the germline ends. In DNA form, the CDR3 reads TGTGCCAGCAGCTGGAGTCGGGACGGGGAGCTGTTTTTT. As protein: CASSWSRDGELFF.

The CDR3: CASSPEVGSEQYV. For the CDR3, the DNA is TGTGCCAGCAGCCCAGAGGTGGGTTCCGAGCAGTACGTC. The chain combines TRBV2 with TRBJ2-7; unclear D gene. CDR1 is SNHLY, CDR2 FYNNEI, per germline. This CDR3 is 13 amino acids long. V lost 6 bases and J lost 6, with 15 bases in between.

V usage is TRBV24-1 and J usage is TRBJ1-4; weak D call: TRBD1 (5 bases). The V end was cut by 9 bases, the J end by 6 bases, with 16 bases between. Germline values: CDR1 KGHDR, CDR2 SFDVKD. The CDR3 is 14 residues long. The CDR3 is CATAEGGADEKLFF. The CDR3 DNA reads TGTGCCACCGCGGAGGGAGGGGCGGATGAAAAACTGTTTTTT.

This clone was detected once. This rearrangement joins TRBV3-1 (or the pseudogene TRBV3-2) to TRBJ1-1; maybe TRBD1 (6 bases). V was cut by 0 bases and J by 1 base, with 9 bases left in between. CDR3 length: 15 residues. CDR1 is LGHDT, CDR2 YNNKEL, per germline (reference sequence). This chain's CDR3 is CASSQEGTTNTEAFF. CDR3 in DNA: TGTGCCAGCAGCCAAGAAGGGACAACGAACACTGAAGCTTTCTTT.

CDR3 in amino acids: CASSEGVNREAFF. In DNA, the CDR3 is TGTGCCAGCAGTGAAGGGGTAAACCGGGAAGCTTTCTTT. The V and J genes are TRBV6-1 and TRBJ1-1; D is undetermined. The CDR3 has 13 residues. The V end lost 1 base, the J end lost 8 bases, and 11 bases lay between the germline ends. The V gene's germline CDR1 is MNHNS and CDR2 SASEGT.

V gene TRBV2 combines with J gene TRBJ2-5, with 9 nucleotides matching TRBD1. From germline, CDR1 is SNHLY and CDR2 FYNNEI. This CDR3 has 14 residues. With 4 bases clipped from V and 5 bases from J, the junction kept 5 bases outside the gene matches. CDR3 sequence: CASSVDRGWETQYF. The DNA of the CDR3 is TGTGCCAGCAGTGTTGACAGGGGGTGGGAGACCCAGTACTTC.

The chain combines TRBV5-1 with TRBJ2-2, with D possibly being TRBD1 (6 bases). This CDR3 comprises 17 residues. The V and J ends lost 0 bases and 4 bases respectively, with 16 bases between them. Germline assignment: CDR1 SGHRS and CDR2 YFSETQ. The DNA of the CDR3 is TGCGCCAGCAGCTTGGAGCAACAGGGAGTACCCACCGGGGAGCTGTTTTTT. It yields the protein CASSLEQQGVPTGELFF.

The V call is TRBV9, the J call TRBJ1-1; perhaps TRBD1 as D (6 bases). Per the germline V gene, CDR1 is SGDLS and CDR2 is YYNGEE. The CDR3 is 14 amino acids. With 3 bases removed from V and 1 base from J, the gap between germline ends came to 10 bases. The CDR3 DNA reads as TGTGCCAGCAGCGCATTACAGGGGAACACTGAAGCTTTCTTT. Translating it yields CASSALQGNTEAFF. Supplemented by reference TRBV9 and TRBJ1-1, the full variable domain reads DSGVTQTPKHLITATGQRVTLRCSPRSGDLSVYWYQQSLDQGLQFLIQYYNGEERAKGNILERFSAQQFPDLHSELNLSSLELGDSALYFCASSALQGNTEAFFGQGTRLTVV.